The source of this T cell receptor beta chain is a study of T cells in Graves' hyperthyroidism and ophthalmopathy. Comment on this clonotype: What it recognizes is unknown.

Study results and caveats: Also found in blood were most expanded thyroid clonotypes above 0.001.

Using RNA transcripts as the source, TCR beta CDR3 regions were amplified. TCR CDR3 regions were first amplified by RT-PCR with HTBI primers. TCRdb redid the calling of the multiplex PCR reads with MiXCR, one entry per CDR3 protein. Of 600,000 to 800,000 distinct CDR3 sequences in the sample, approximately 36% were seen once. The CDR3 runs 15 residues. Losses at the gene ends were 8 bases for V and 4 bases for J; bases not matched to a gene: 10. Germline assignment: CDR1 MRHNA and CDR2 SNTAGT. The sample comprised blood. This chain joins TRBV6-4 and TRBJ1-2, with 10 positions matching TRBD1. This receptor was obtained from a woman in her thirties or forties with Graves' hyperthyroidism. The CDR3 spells CASSNGGTGAYGYTF. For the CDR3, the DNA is TGTGCCAGCTCCAACGGGGGGACAGGGGCCTATGGCTACACCTTC.